The rows below give T cell receptor beta chains drawn from one sample of a study of identical twins. Each CDR3 protein gets one entry after TCRdb re-called the 5' RACE reads with MiXCR. The table has some 500,000 distinct CDR3 sequences, 14% seen once. Another study also made use of these data, one on yellow fever vaccine responses in identical twins.

The sequenced sample consisted of CD4+ T cells sorted from blood. These receptors all stem from a woman between 18 and 30 years old in good health. Both conserved end residues are trimmed from each CDR3. The D gene is left open where the match is weak.

>-|TRBV3-1
ASSPAGPGTEAF
>TRBD2|TRBV19
ASKMGGTSYNEQF
>-|TRBV29-1
SVADGDQPQH
>-|TRBV7-2
ASSLVGGETQY
>-|TRBV10-3
AITQDTYEQY
>TRBD2|TRBV7-9
ASSPLAGVGGELF
>-|TRBV7-2
ASSLLPGHSTNEKLF
>-|TRBV20-1
SAPSAGRGDTQY
>TRBD1|TRBV5-1
ASSVPGTGWGNNEQF
>-|TRBV5-4
ASSIGLSTDTQY
>-|TRBV5-5
ASSPGTASEQY
>-|TRBV12-3/TRBV12-4
ASQTVDNSPLH
>-|TRBV6-5
ASSYPGAGYNEQF
>TRBD1|TRBV20-1
SARTGGWYEQY
>-|TRBV29-1
SVEPQGHETQY
>TRBD1|TRBV12-3/TRBV12-4
ASSLFGQVYEQY
>-|TRBV7-9
ASSQTPDTQY
>-|TRBV9
ASSPRGASPYEQY
>-|TRBV4-3
ASSQRQGGYEQY
>-|TRBV20-1
SAKIQGTGMSYEQY
>-|TRBV7-2
ASTKAGPNTGELF
>TRBD2|TRBV9
ASSVTLRGGGTDTQY
>TRBD2|TRBV20-1
SAPPAGEGSNEQF
>-|TRBV30
ARAPGGYNEQF
>-|TRBV6-5
ASSYRGSEKLF
>-|TRBV24-1
ATSPKQGNTGELF
>-|TRBV4-1
ASSQSLSANTGELF
>TRBD2|TRBV7-3
ASSLRSGGSEQF
>TRBD2|TRBV12-3/TRBV12-4
ASSPGTRITGQY
>-|TRBV9
ASSVAPPPSYEQY
>TRBD2|TRBV7-8
ASILTGAGGSRYEQY
>-|TRBV7-9
ASSFPPTAAQY
>TRBD2|TRBV4-3
ASSLTSGKAGELF
>TRBD1|TRBV6-1
ASSEDRGLGTDTQY
>-|TRBV9
ASSALTESGELF
>TRBD1|TRBV10-3
AIRPGTGYSPLH
>TRBD1|TRBV24-1
ATSDQGTGGSYNEQF
>-|TRBV20-1
SARENYEKLF
>TRBD1|TRBV27
ASSSGRGQVSGANVLT
>-|TRBV12-3/TRBV12-4
ASRPLGPEAF
>-|TRBV29-1
SVGATDTQY
>-|TRBV5-1
ASSLEERSQETQY